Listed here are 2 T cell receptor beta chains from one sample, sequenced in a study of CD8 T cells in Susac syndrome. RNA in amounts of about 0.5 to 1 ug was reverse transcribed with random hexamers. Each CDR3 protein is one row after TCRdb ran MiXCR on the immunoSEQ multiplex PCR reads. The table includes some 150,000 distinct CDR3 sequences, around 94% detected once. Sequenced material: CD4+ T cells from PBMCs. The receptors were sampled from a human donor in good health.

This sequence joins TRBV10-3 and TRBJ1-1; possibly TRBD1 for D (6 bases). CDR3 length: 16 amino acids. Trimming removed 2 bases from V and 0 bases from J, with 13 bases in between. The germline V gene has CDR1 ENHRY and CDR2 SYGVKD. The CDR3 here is CAISEPNRAMNTEAFF. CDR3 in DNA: TGTGCCATCAGTGAGCCGAACAGGGCCATGAACACTGAAGCTTTCTTT.

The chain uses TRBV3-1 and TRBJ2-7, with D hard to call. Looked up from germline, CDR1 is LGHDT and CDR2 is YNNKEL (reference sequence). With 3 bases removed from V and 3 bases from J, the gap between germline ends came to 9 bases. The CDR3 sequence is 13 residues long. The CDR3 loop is CASSHYSVYEQYF. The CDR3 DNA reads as TGTGCCAGCAGCCACTACAGCGTCTACGAGCAGTACTTC.